The present T cell receptor (beta chain) was sequenced within a study of cytomegalovirus exposure and HLA in healthy donors (dated by TCRdb to about 2017). Regarding the complete study: An earlier analysis of roughly 610 of the donors reported 276 Gb of sequence data and 95 million to 130 million unique TCR beta sequences obtained from 150 million to 200 million T cells. Donor age, sex, ethnicity and CMV serostatus were collected together with the repertoire data. The study used immunosequencing to profile the T cell repertoires of about 670 subjects and linked those repertoires to cytomegalovirus serostatus. In a later analysis, previously published TCR beta repertoires from 666 donors were re-analyzed and high-resolution HLA genotyping was added so that TCR occurrence patterns could be studied. HLA typing included class I and class II loci at four-digit resolution. The genetic ancestry cluster associated with self-reported Caucasian donors included 80% to 90% of the 350 to 500 genotyped donors. Around 330 gigabases of sequencing data and approximately 91 million unique TCR sequences made up an early release that covered several hundred HLA-typed donors. To predict cytomegalovirus infection status, the study brought together high-throughput TCR immunosequencing, statistical association of individual TCRs with disease status, and machine learning. Besides the first cohort of around 700 subjects, a separate validation cohort made up of roughly 130 different subjects was used. In an earlier analysis of roughly 600 of the donors, high-throughput TCR beta sequencing was used to judge whether each TCR beta V gene segment behaved as functional or pseudogenic. The study aimed to test whether signatures of past pathogen exposure could be identified by cataloging public T cell receptors. Among 300 to 500 genotyped donors of the cohort, an average of about 240,000 unique TCR beta nucleotide sequences was sequenced per donor, of which 15% to 20% were non-productive. Typing coverage varied by locus: 629-630 donors for A, B, C, DRB1 and DQB1; roughly 510 for DQA1; around 610 for DPA1; under 490 for DPB1. All discovery cohort repertoires had been generated using a single sequencing platform. The later analysis used no new phenotypic data to find candidate immune exposures, relying instead on TCR beta sequences and their occurrence across donors. Genome-wide SNP genotypes for about 60% of the 666 donors were used in a later genetic analysis, which treated that subset as a discovery cohort. Several DR-DQ haplotypes were treated as single units for association and clustering because of strong linkage in the cohort.

Broader findings and caveats from the paper: A later analysis associated 15,000 or so TCR beta sequences with specific HLA alleles at a false discovery rate of 0.05. A later analysis reported that several top co-occurrence clusters appeared linked to parvovirus B19, influenza, CMV and Epstein-Barr virus. Because counts were too low, around 18 rarely observed V segments, including chromosome 9 orphons, were left out of the earlier analysis of several hundred of the donors. In both the original and validation cohorts, the classifier was reported to diagnose cytomegalovirus status with high specificity and sensitivity. Presence/absence analyses assumed roughly uniform sequencing depth across donors, an assumption that may not hold. In a later analysis, HLA-associated TCR beta chains were found to be more clonally expanded and to have lower generation probabilities than equally common non-associated chains. The study listed 164 TCR beta chains as associated with cytomegalovirus. According to a later analysis, most CMV-associated TCR beta chains appeared to be HLA-restricted, and the HLA associations seemed to be driven largely by CMV exposure. A few of the identified cytomegalovirus-associated TCR beta chains were confirmed in vitro to be specific for cytomegalovirus antigens. A further reported finding was that TCR beta sequences accurately predicted the HLA-A and HLA-B alleles for most subjects in the first cohort. In an earlier analysis of 587 of the donors, most TCR beta V segments were observed in productive rearrangements about 87% or about 30% of the time, broadly matching IMGT annotations. The only immune exposure information available for the cohort was CMV serostatus. In a later genetic analysis, a missense DCLRE1C variant was associated with V-gene and J-gene trimming of TCR beta chains, and the association was replicated in an independent cohort. According to a later genetic analysis, donors in an Asian-associated ancestry cluster had fewer N-insertions in productive TCRs than the roughly 670-donor mean. Most TCR sequences were seen in very few donors, while some public TCRs were found in many individuals. Because the 87-base-pair reads could not distinguish some IMGT-functional V segments, including TRBV6-2 and TRBV6-3, those segments were excluded. A cluster of highly shared sequence variants was judged likely to represent a technical artifact of the sequencing pipeline. This cohort had only TCR beta chains sequenced, and the lack of alpha or paired-chain data limited which features could be detected. In a later analysis, TCR association rates were found to vary across HLA loci, with the most associated TCRs seen for DRB1 alleles and the fewest for HLA-C alleles. According to the authors, the approach could potentially be generalized to other disease states and immunological phenotypes. Because HLA typing was missing for some donors at each locus, association tests included only the typed subset. Linkage disequilibrium might explain the correlated functional status among segregating V segments, but an unknown experimental factor could not be excluded. Assigning TCR associations to individual alleles was difficult when HLA alleles, especially DR and DQ, strongly co-occurred.

The cohort comprised under 700 healthy bone marrow donors. At the time of sampling, every cohort member was nominally healthy, though immune exposures that went unrecorded were likely present. The donor was CMV seropositive and belonged to the group of 250 to 300 seropositive cohort members. Each donor provided a peripheral blood sample, and peripheral blood mononuclear cells were used for TCR beta sequencing. The Qiagen DNeasy Blood Extraction Kit was used to extract genomic DNA from the blood cell samples. Preparation of the library involved the immunoSEQ multiplex PCR assay. For the multiplex PCR, a mixture combining 60 forward primers for TCR Vbeta segments and 13 reverse primers for TCR Jbeta segments was used. The CDR3 region of rearranged TCR beta genes was amplified from genomic DNA with a multiplex PCR assay. The amplified TCR beta libraries were sequenced on the Illumina HiSeq System as 87-base-pair reads. Turning to the authors' computational methods: A later analysis tallied 70 million to 100 million unique TCR beta chains across the 640 or so repertoires, and some 10 million of those chains were shared by two or more donors. To remove PCR and sequencing errors, raw reads were error-corrected and collapsed into unique sequences using a nearest-neighbor algorithm that merged closely related sequences. Alignment of CDR3 sequences to IMGT reference sequences was used to assign V, D and J gene segments. For a sequence to be retained, a match of at least six nucleotides was required to both a V gene segment and a J gene segment. Rearrangements were called productive when the CDR3 lacked stop codons and stayed in frame with V and J; all others were non-productive. CDR3 was defined according to IMGT convention as the region running from the second conserved V-encoded cysteine to the conserved J-encoded phenylalanine. Sequences without an unambiguous match to a single V gene segment were excluded from the earlier analysis of about 640 of the donors. In an earlier analysis of more than 500 of the donors, a V segment was called functional when productive rearrangements were above 56.7%, and segregating when the standard deviation between donors exceeded 5%. A statistical classification framework was developed to diagnose cytomegalovirus status using the catalog of TCR beta chain sequences. In a later analysis, TCR nucleotide sequences were compared against IMGT/GENE-DB human TR gene sequences so that V and J genes could be assigned. In a later analysis, CDR3 sequences and most-parsimonious VDJ recombination scenarios were assigned using the TCRdist pipeline. In a later analysis, each TCR beta chain was defined by its CDR3 amino acid sequence together with its V-gene family, and reads without a unique V-gene family were excluded. As a way to deal with suspected cross-contamination and a sequencing artifact, a later analysis dropped approximately 570 nucleotide sequences that were highly shared and had low generation probability. In a later analysis, a clonal expansion index was calculated for each public chain from normalized within-repertoire ranks of inferred template counts. In a later analysis, generation probabilities were computed with a VDJ recombination model fitted to out-of-frame rearrangements, and the resulting probabilities were checked against IGoR. In a later analysis, hypergeometric tests were used to score TCR-TCR, TCR-HLA and TCR-CMV co-occurrence, with a repertoire-size bias correction applied to TCR pairs. In a later analysis, false discovery rates were estimated by permuting HLA or CMV assignments 20 times. In a later analysis, co-occurring TCRs were grouped using DBSCAN, with TCRdist sequence similarity added in when clustering inside HLA-allele-positive subsets. Repertoires with fewer than 30,000 or more than 120,000 public chains were left out of co-occurrence clustering, as were several repertoires with anomalous nucleotide sharing. TCRdb re-hosts the immuneACCESS table, in-frame sequences only. Its copies lack some clones; in the studies checked, an unresolved V gene accounts for under half of them, and the cause for the rest is not known. V and J calls and clone size come straight from that table; D and trimming were deduced from the DNA. The sample table contains 100,000 to 150,000 clones; only one count was recorded for 77% of them. Of the sample, 5.8% is held by the ten largest clones.

The CDR3 sequence holds 17 residues, the cysteine and phenylalanine included. Just CDR3 DNA is preserved here, 51 bases in frame from base 1. Compared with germline, V lacks 3 bases and J lacks 1 base; bases without a gene match: 9. The germline V gene (reference sequence) provides CDR1 SGHNT and CDR2 YYREEE. To note about this clone: Its antigen is currently not known. The sample holds no much larger clone one base away, and base qualities are not on file.

Recombination linked TRBV5-4 to TRBJ2-3, and TRBD2 aligns with 9 junction nucleotides. This TCR was recovered from a man between 18 and 35 years old in good health and CMV-seropositive. Sequenced material: PBMCs. The encoded CDR3 is CASSSGTAGGRTDTQYF. The bases are TGTGCCAGCAGCTCAGGGACCGCGGGAGGGCGCACAGATACGCAGTATTTT.